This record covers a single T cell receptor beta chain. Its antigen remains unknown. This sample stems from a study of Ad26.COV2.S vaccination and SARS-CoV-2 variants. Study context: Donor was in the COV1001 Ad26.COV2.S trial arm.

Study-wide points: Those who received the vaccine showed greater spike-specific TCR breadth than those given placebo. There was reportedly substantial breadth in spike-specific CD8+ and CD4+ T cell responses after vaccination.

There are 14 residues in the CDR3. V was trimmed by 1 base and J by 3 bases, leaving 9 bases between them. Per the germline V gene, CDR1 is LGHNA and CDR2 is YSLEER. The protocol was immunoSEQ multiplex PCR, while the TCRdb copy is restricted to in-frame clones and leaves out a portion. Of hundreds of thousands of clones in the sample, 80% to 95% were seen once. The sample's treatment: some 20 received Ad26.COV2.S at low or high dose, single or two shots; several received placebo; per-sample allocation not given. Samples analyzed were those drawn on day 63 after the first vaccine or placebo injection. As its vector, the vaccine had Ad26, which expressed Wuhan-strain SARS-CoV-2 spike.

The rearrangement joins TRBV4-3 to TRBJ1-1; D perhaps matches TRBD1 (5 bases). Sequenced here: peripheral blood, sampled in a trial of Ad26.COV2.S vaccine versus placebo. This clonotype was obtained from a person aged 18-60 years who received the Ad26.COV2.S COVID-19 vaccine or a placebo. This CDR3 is CASSQGGGDTEAFF. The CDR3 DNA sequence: TGCGCCAGCAGCCAAGGGGGAGGGGACACTGAAGCTTTCTTT.